The clone carrying this T cell receptor (beta chain) came up a few times. Its specificity is unknown. The sample contains more than one DNA sequence encoding this CDR3. The data are from a study of beta chain features in type 1 diabetes. Whole-study results and caveats: The study found that naive, central memory and Treg TCRB repertoires appeared more similar in patients than in healthy donors. Across all four CD4+ subsets, people with type 1 diabetes showed modestly shorter TCRB CDR3s.

The sequenced template was cDNA made from the entire isolated RNA. TCRdb keeps only in-frame clones here, not all; method: immunoSEQ multiplex PCR. The sample contains roughly 150,000 clones, 8.1% of which appear only once. The CDR3 contains 13 residues. The V segment lost 3 bases and the J segment 8 bases; nucleotides outside the gene matches: 3. Germline assignment: CDR1 MNHNS and CDR2 SASEGT. Sequencing used central memory CD4+ T cells from blood. This chain uses TRBV6-1 with TRBJ1-2; TRBD1 agrees at 10 bases. This TCR derives from a man in his late teens or twenties in good health. This CDR3 reads CASSDRDRGGYTF. CDR3 DNA: TGTGCCAGCAGTGACAGGGACAGGGGAGGCTACACCTTC.